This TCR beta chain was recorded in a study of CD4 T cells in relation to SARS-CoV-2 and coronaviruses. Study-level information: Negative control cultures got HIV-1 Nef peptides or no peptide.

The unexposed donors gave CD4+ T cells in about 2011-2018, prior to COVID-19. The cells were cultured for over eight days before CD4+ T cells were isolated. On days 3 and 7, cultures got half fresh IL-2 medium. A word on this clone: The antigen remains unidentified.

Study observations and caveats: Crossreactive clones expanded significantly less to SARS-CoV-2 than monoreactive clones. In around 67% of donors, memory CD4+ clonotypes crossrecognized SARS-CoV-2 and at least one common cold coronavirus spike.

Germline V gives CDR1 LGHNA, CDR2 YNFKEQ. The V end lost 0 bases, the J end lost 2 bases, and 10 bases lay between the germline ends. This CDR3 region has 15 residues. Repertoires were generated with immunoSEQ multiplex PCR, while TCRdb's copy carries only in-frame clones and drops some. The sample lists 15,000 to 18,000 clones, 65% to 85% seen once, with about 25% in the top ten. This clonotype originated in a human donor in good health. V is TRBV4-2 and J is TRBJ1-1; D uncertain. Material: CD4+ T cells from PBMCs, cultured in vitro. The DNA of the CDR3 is TGTGCCAGCAGCCAAGACGTCAGGCTAAACACTGAAGCTTTCTTT. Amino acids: CASSQDVRLNTEAFF.